Listed here is a single TCR beta chain. The data belong to a study of OX40 agonist ivuxolimab in advanced cancers. About the study: Three patients responded partially, comprising one with hepatocellular carcinoma and two with cutaneous melanoma.

Clones were sequenced by immunoSEQ multiplex PCR, and TCRdb holds only the in-frame ones, with some missing. The sample yields about 12,000 clones, about 93% seen once. The source of this sequence is an adult with an advanced solid tumor such as melanoma, head and neck, liver or kidney cancer. The sequencing used CD4+ or CD8+ T cells sorted from blood, collected in a trial of the OX40 agonist ivuxolimab.

The DNA for the CDR3 is TGTGCCAGCAGCGTAGGCTTGATGGGGGAGCAGTACTTC. It is translated as CASSVGLMGEQYF. The chain recombines TRBV9 with TRBJ2-7; D is unresolved. Germline V gives CDR1 SGDLS, CDR2 YYNGEE. There are 13 residues in the CDR3. V lost 0 bases, J lost 7 bases, and 11 bases lay in between.